A single sample gave rise to the 6 T cell receptor beta chains below, sequenced in a study of T cell responses to AZD1222 COVID-19 vaccine. The data were produced by immunoSEQ multiplex PCR, yet TCRdb's version contains in-frame clones alone and is incomplete. The data contain tens of thousands of clones, more than 75% of them singletons. This material consisted of peripheral blood, taken on day 0 of AZD1222 vaccination. The receptors shown here come from an adult in good health.

This chain links TRBV4-3 with TRBJ2-7, with D hard to call. CDR1 is LGHNA and CDR2 is YSLEER in the germline V gene. Trimming shortened V by 3 bases and J by 7 bases, and 19 bases separated the two germline ends. The CDR3 runs to 15 residues. DNA of the CDR3: TGCGCCAGCAGCCAGAGACTTGGTTCACTGAGGGAGCAGTACTTC. Translating it yields CASSQRLGSLREQYF.

This sequence joins TRBV5-1 and TRBJ2-7; D is perhaps TRBD2 (5 bases). The length of the CDR3 is 14 residues. Trimming shortened V by 1 base and J by 5 bases, and 13 bases separated the two germline ends. Germline CDR1 and CDR2: SGHRS and YFSETQ. CDR3 residues: CASSLRTIGDEQYF. The CDR3 DNA is TGCGCCAGCAGCTTGCGTACTATCGGGGACGAGCAGTACTTC.

This clone was counted a few times. This chain links TRBV7-9 with TRBJ1-3, with D unclear. Germline CDR1 reads SEHNR; CDR2 reads FQNEAQ (reference sequence). The CDR3 covers 15 residues. V lost 1 base and J 3 bases, leaving 10 bases between the germline ends. The CDR3 DNA follows: TGTGCCAGCAGCTTAGATCGAGGGTATGGAAACACCATATATTTT. Translating it yields CASSLDRGYGNTIYF.

This chain connects TRBV9 to TRBJ2-3; 9 bases are shared with TRBD2. The junction had 12 bases not matched to a gene; V was cut back by 5 bases and J by 5 bases. Germline lookup yields CDR1 SGDLS and CDR2 YYNGEE. The CDR3 extends over 16 amino acids. The CDR3 nucleotides read TGTGCCAGCAGGGCAGCACGCGGGAGGGCCGGAGATACGCAGTATTTT. Amino acid sequence: CASRAARGRAGDTQYF.

The CDR3 loop reads CASSRDRASYEQYF. Written as DNA, the CDR3 is TGTGCCAGCAGCCGGGACAGGGCATCCTACGAGCAGTACTTC. The rearrangement joins TRBV28 to TRBJ2-7; TRBD1 matches at 9 bases. V shed 6 bases and J 1 base; nucleotides not matched to a gene: 4. The CDR3 is 14 amino acids. CDR1 MDHEN and CDR2 SYDVKM come from the germline V gene.

V is TRBV5-1 and J is TRBJ2-7; D perhaps matches TRBD1 (6 bases). The CDR3 has 15 amino acids. Germline CDR1 reads SGHRS; CDR2 reads YFSETQ. Trimming pared 4 bases from V and 0 bases from J, leaving 14 bases between. CDR3 sequence reads: CASSIGQSSSYEQYF. Here the CDR3 DNA reads TGCGCCAGCAGCATAGGACAGTCTTCCTCCTACGAGCAGTACTTC. Complete variable domain (other parts from reference TRBV5-1 and TRBJ2-7): KAGVTQTPRYLIKTRGQQVTLSCSPISGHRSVSWYQQTPGQGLQFLFEYFSETQRNKGNFPGRFSGRQFSNSRSEMNVSTLELGDSALYLCASSIGQSSSYEQYFGPGTRLTVT.